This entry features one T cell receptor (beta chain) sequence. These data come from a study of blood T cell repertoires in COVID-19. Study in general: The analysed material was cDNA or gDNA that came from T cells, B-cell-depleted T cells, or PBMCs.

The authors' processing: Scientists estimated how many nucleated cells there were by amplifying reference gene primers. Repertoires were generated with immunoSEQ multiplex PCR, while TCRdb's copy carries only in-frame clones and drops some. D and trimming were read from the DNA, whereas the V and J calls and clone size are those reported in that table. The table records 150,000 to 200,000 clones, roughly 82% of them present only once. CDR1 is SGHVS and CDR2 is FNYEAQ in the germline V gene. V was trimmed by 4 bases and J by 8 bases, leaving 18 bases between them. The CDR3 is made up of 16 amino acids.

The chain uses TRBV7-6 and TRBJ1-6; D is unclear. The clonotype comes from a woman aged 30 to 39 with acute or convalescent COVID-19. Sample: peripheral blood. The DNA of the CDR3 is TGTGCCAGCAGCTCAACCGCAGTCTCCATTGATTCACCCCTCCACTTT. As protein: CASSSTAVSIDSPLHF.